This TCR beta chain was observed in a study of control samples from healthy donors and cancer patients. Generated by immunoSEQ multiplex PCR, the TCRdb table keeps only in-frame clones and is missing some. The sample has just over 90,000 clones; roughly 86% are singletons. V shed 0 bases and J shed 3 bases, with 16 bases lying between them. Germline-derived CDR1 and CDR2 are SGDLS and YYNGEE. This CDR3 spans 16 amino acids. This clonotype was sampled from a woman aged 45-65 years in good health. Source material: blood. The chain combines TRBV9 with TRBJ2-7, with D perhaps TRBD2 (5 bases). CDR3 loop: CASSVGGRGPGYEQYF. The CDR3 bases are TGTGCCAGCAGCGTAGGAGGTCGAGGGCCGGGCTACGAGCAGTACTTC.